A single sample gave rise to the 6 T cell receptor beta chains below, sequenced in a study of blood T cells in healthy people across ages. For the second PCR, which ran for roughly 7 to 11 cycles, a sample-barcoded 5' primer and a J-beta primer mix were used. Using its own MiXCR run on the 5' RACE reads, TCRdb lists one record per CDR3 protein. Of approximately 730,000 distinct CDR3 sequences listed, 43% are singletons. The sequenced sample was blood. All receptors come from an older woman in good health.

This clonotype was counted at least ten times. The chain uses TRBV20-1 and TRBJ1-5; 7 positions match TRBD1. The CDR3 is made up of 13 amino acids. Germline CDR1 and CDR2: DFQATT and SNEGSKA (reference sequence). J was trimmed by 5 bases and V by 6 bases; bases with no gene match: 7. CDR3: CSATGEGDQPQHF. The CDR3 DNA is TGCAGTGCCACAGGGGAAGGTGATCAGCCCCAGCATTTT.

The chain recombines TRBV20-1 with TRBJ2-4, with TRBD2 identical over 9 bases. The CDR3 spans 14 residues. Germline V CDR1 and CDR2: DFQATT, SNEGSKA (reference sequence). V gave up 6 bases and J gave up 13 bases; unmatched junction bases: 16. The CDR3 spells CSAVAGESYNEQYF. In nucleotides, the CDR3 is TGCAGTGCAGTAGCGGGAGAATCCTACAATGAACAGTACTTC.

This rearrangement joins TRBV27 to TRBJ2-1; D is tentatively TRBD1 or TRBD2 (5 bases each). Germline values: CDR1 MNHEY, CDR2 SMNVEV (reference sequence). The CDR3 runs to 15 residues. The V gene lost 7 bases and the J gene lost 3 bases, with 16 bases spanning the gap. The CDR3 spells CASNDGTVGYNEQFF. The CDR3 DNA reads as TGTGCCAGCAACGATGGGACGGTCGGCTACAATGAGCAGTTCTTC.

At least ten counts were recorded for this clonotype. The rearrangement joins TRBV12-3 or TRBV12-4 to TRBJ2-3, with D perhaps assigned TRBD1 or TRBD2 (6 bases each). The CDR3 runs to 16 residues. V was trimmed by 7 bases and J by 6 bases, leaving 23 bases between them. DNA for the CDR3: TGTGCCAGCACAACGGGGGCCGGCTCCCAGGTGGATACGCAGTATTTT. Translated, it gives CASTTGAGSQVDTQYF.

The chain links TRBV30 to TRBJ1-1; D is uncertain. Trimming stripped 0 bases from V and 5 bases from J, with 10 bases between. The CDR3 runs 13 residues. CDR1 and CDR2 from the germline V gene are GTSNPN and SVGIG (reference sequence). The DNA of the CDR3 is TGTGCCTGGAGTGTAAGGGTGAGAACTGAAGCTTTCTTT. This translates into CAWSVRVRTEAFF.

V and J are TRBV25-1 and TRBJ1-2; D is perhaps TRBD1 (5 bases). Trimming left V 6 bases short and J 4 bases short, with 9 bases between. This CDR3 region has 12 residues. Germline V gives CDR1 MGHDK, CDR2 SYGVNS. The CDR3 spells CASRDTFYGYTF. The CDR3 DNA follows: TGTGCCAGCAGGGACACCTTCTATGGCTACACCTTC.